The T cell receptor beta chain described here comes from a study of T cells in Graves' hyperthyroidism and ophthalmopathy. Amplified TCR beta CDR3 regions derived from RNA transcripts. RT-PCR in the first round (using the HTBI primer set) targeted the TCR CDR3. MiXCR was run by TCRdb on the multiplex PCR reads, yielding one entry per CDR3 protein. The repertoire consists of about 640,000 distinct CDR3 sequences, with about 45% occurring once and the leading ten covering about 7%. The sample holds many counts of this clonotype. Germline CDR1 SGHVS, CDR2 FQNEAQ. Trimming shortened V by 1 base and J by 2 bases, and 6 bases separated the two germline ends. The CDR3 sequence is 13 residues long.

The chain links TRBV7-8 to TRBJ2-7; D remains unclear. The TCR sequence derives from an adult man with Graves' disease, either hyperthyroidism or ophthalmopathy (not recorded which). The sample taken for sequencing was peripheral blood or thyroid tissue (not recorded which). The CDR3 DNA reads as TGTGCCAGCAGCTTAGACGCAGCCTACGAGCAGTACTTC. Translating it yields CASSLDAAYEQYF.